This passage covers 22 T cell receptor beta chains from one sample sequenced in a study of cytomegalovirus exposure and HLA in healthy donors. In the PCR, 60 Vbeta and 13 Jbeta primers were used. Data came from immunoSEQ multiplex PCR; TCRdb stores just in-frame clones and leaves some out. The table records approximately 140,000 clones, about 80% of them present only once. The sample consisted of PBMCs. The receptors derive from a woman aged 40 to 50 in good health and CMV-seronegative.

In this sample, this clone turned up once. The chain joins TRBV4-3 to TRBJ1-2; 7 bases align to TRBD1. Germline V lookup: CDR1 LGHNA, CDR2 YSLEER. V gave up 1 base and J gave up 4 bases; unmatched junction bases: 12. CDR3 length equals 17 residues. Here the CDR3 DNA reads TGCGCCAGCAGCCAAGGGGGGTTAAATACAGGGGTCTATGGCTACACCTTC. This codes for CASSQGGLNTGVYGYTF.

The chain uses TRBV28 and TRBJ2-3; 7 nucleotides match TRBD1. The length of the CDR3 is 14 residues. The germline gives CDR1 MDHEN, CDR2 SYDVKM. Trimming removed 10 bases from V and 5 bases from J; junction bases left unmatched: 12. The CDR3 is CATRARGLGDTQYF. The CDR3 DNA reads TGTGCCACAAGAGCTAGGGGGCTCGGAGATACGCAGTATTTT.

J is TRBJ1-4 and V is TRBV19; perhaps TRBD1 as D (5 bases). CDR1 is LNHDA, CDR2 SQIVND, per germline (reference sequence). The CDR3 has 14 residues. Trimming took 4 bases from V and 5 from J, leaving 11 bases between them. In DNA, the CDR3 is TGTGCCAGTAGTAGGGGGACTGGGAATGAAAAACTGTTTTTT. It yields the protein CASSRGTGNEKLFF.

This clone was observed a handful of times. The rearrangement uses TRBV10-3 and TRBJ2-5; 7 bases are a match to TRBD2. Germline CDR1 is ENHRY and CDR2 is SYGVKD. The V segment lost 11 bases and the J segment 5 bases; nucleotides outside the gene matches: 8. CDR3 length equals 12 residues. CDR3 coding DNA: TGTGCCGCTCGCGGGAGTGGGGAGACCCAGTACTTC. Its protein product is CAARGSGETQYF.

The V and J genes are TRBV4-1 and TRBJ2-3, with TRBD2 matching over 15 bases. Trimming cost V 4 bases and J 3 bases; bases outside gene matches: 14. From germline, CDR1 is MGHRA and CDR2 YSYEKL. There are 20 residues in the CDR3. In DNA form, the CDR3 reads TGCGCCAGCAGCCCTCAACACACAGGACTAGCGGGAGGGGGTACAGATACGCAGTATTTT. This encodes CASSPQHTGLAGGGTDTQYF.

The V and J genes are TRBV2 and TRBJ2-2; 10 bases fit TRBD2. CDR3 length: 14 amino acids. Germline loops: CDR1 SNHLY, CDR2 FYNNEI. Trimming took 8 bases from V and 5 from J; bases not matched to a gene: 5. CDR3 in DNA: TGTGCCAGCCTAGGACTAGCGGCGACCGGGGAGCTGTTTTTT. Residues: CASLGLAATGELFF.

The chain carries TRBV5-4 and TRBJ2-1; 7 bases match TRBD2. CDR1 is SGHNT, CDR2 YYREEE, per germline (reference sequence). The CDR3 has 13 amino acids. With V trimmed by 1 base and J by 10 bases, 5 bases remained unmatched. The CDR3 DNA reads TGTGCCAGCAGCTTGTATCTAGCGGACGAGCAGTTCTTC. It yields the protein CASSLYLADEQFF.

This sequence joins TRBV6-5 and TRBJ1-1; TRBD1 agrees at 8 bases. V lost 5 bases and J lost 8; bases outside the gene matches: 10. The CDR3 covers 14 residues. Germline V CDR1 and CDR2: MNHEY, SVGAGI. For the CDR3, the DNA is TGTGCCAGCAGTGCCGACAGGGGAGTCTCCGAAGCTTTCTTT. It yields the protein CASSADRGVSEAFF.

The gene calls are TRBV4-2 and TRBJ2-7; TRBD2 aligns across 9 bases. This CDR3 has 17 amino acids. The V segment lost 1 base and the J segment 5 bases; nucleotides outside the gene matches: 12. CDR1 and CDR2 from the germline V gene are LGHNA and YNFKEQ. CDR3 nucleotide sequence: TGTGCCAGCAGCCAAGGGCACGGGAGTCCTAGCGGGAACGAGCAGTACTTC. It codes for CASSQGHGSPSGNEQYF.

The chain recombines TRBV27 with TRBJ2-1; 10 positions match TRBD2. V shed 3 bases, J shed 4 bases, and the junction held 3 bases outside the gene matches. Germline V lookup: CDR1 MNHEY, CDR2 SMNVEV (reference sequence). The CDR3 consists of 15 residues. The CDR3 here is CASSLPTSGYNEQFF. CDR3 nucleotides: TGTGCCAGCAGTTTGCCGACTAGCGGGTACAATGAGCAGTTCTTC.

The sample holds one count of this clone. The rearrangement joins TRBV6-5 to TRBJ1-2; TRBD1 matches 9 bases. The V gene end was trimmed by 5 bases and the J gene end by 8 bases; junction bases not matched to a gene: 9. The CDR3 loop spans 14 amino acids. Per the germline V gene, CDR1 is MNHEY and CDR2 is SVGAGI. DNA of the CDR3: TGTGCCAGCAGTCCACAGGGGGCTCAAAGCGGCTACACCTTC. It codes for CASSPQGAQSGYTF.

The genes are TRBV6-5 and TRBJ1-5, with D possibly TRBD1 on 5 matching bases. Trimming removed 2 bases at V and 7 bases at J, with 9 bases between. Germline V CDR1 and CDR2: MNHEY, SVGAGI. This CDR3 has 13 amino acids. The CDR3 loop reads CASSYRGKQPQHF. In nucleotides, the CDR3 is TGTGCCAGCAGTTACAGGGGAAAACAGCCCCAGCATTTT.

This clone was observed a single time. The J gene is TRBJ2-4, the V gene TRBV7-8; TRBD1 might be the D (5 bases). V shed 0 bases and J shed 6 bases, with 12 bases lying between them. Germline CDR1 SGHVS, CDR2 FQNEAQ. The length of the CDR3 is 15 residues. The CDR3 loop is CASSLASQGRNIQYF. CDR3 in DNA: TGTGCCAGCAGCTTAGCCTCGCAGGGAAGAAACATTCAGTACTTC.

The rearrangement uses TRBV4-3 and TRBJ2-7; TRBD1 might be the D (5 bases). CDR1 is LGHNA and CDR2 is YSLEER in the germline V gene. With 1 base removed from V and 3 bases from J, the gap between germline ends came to 7 bases. This CDR3 is built from 13 residues. Here the CDR3 reads CASSQGQFYEQYF. The CDR3 DNA is TGCGCCAGCAGCCAAGGACAGTTCTACGAGCAGTACTTC.

V and J are TRBV6-5 and TRBJ1-2, with D possibly TRBD1 on 6 matching bases. Trimming took off 3 bases at V and 3 bases at J, with 8 bases between the two ends. The germline CDR1 and CDR2 sequences are MNHEY and SVGAGI. The CDR3 is 13 residues long. The CDR3: CASSYTGYYGYTF. CDR3 bases: TGTGCCAGCAGTTATACAGGGTACTATGGCTACACCTTC.

V usage is TRBV28 and J usage is TRBJ2-2, with 8 bases that match TRBD2. Germline V gives CDR1 MDHEN, CDR2 SYDVKM. The CDR3 spans 15 residues. Losses at the gene ends were 6 bases for V and 4 bases for J; bases not matched to a gene: 7. CDR3 sequence: CASSGGASLTGELFF. The CDR3 DNA reads as TGTGCCAGCAGCGGGGGGGCTAGCCTCACCGGGGAGCTGTTTTTT.

The chain combines TRBV27 with TRBJ2-1; D possibly corresponds to TRBD1 (5 bases). Germline V CDR1 and CDR2: MNHEY, SMNVEV (reference sequence). The CDR3 sequence is 14 residues long. Trimming shortened V by 3 bases and J by 6 bases, and 12 bases separated the two germline ends. CDR3 in amino acids: CASSFQGYSNEQFF. Here the CDR3 DNA reads TGTGCCAGCAGTTTTCAGGGCTATTCCAATGAGCAGTTCTTC.

The J gene is TRBJ2-3, the V gene TRBV7-2, with 9 bases identical to TRBD2. Germline loops: CDR1 SGHTA, CDR2 FQGNSA. The CDR3 covers 17 residues. Trimming at V came to 3 bases and at J to 0 bases, leaving 7 bases not matched to a gene. CDR3 residues: CASSFVGLASSTDTQYF. CDR3 sequence (DNA): TGTGCCAGCAGCTTCGTTGGACTAGCGAGTAGCACAGATACGCAGTATTTT.

The chain uses TRBV5-1 and TRBJ2-5; 10 bases fit TRBD2. The J call is doubtful: the DNA matches TRBJ2-7 better. Per the germline V gene, CDR1 is SGHRS and CDR2 is YFSETQ. The CDR3 consists of 15 residues. The CDR3 is CASSLEAGGPIEQYF. The CDR3 DNA sequence: TGCGCCAGCAGCTTGGAAGCGGGAGGGCCGATCGAGCAGTACTTC.

The gene calls are TRBV9 and TRBJ2-5, with a possible D match to TRBD1 (6 bases). The CDR3 extends over 13 amino acids. Germline CDR1 is SGDLS and CDR2 is YYNGEE. V was cut by 2 bases and J by 11 bases, with 16 bases left in between. For the CDR3, the DNA is TGTGCCAGCAGCGTGCAGGGGATGGGGGAGCAGTACTTC. Its translation: CASSVQGMGEQYF.

CDR3 residues: CASSPLLQETQYF. The DNA of the CDR3 is TGTGCCAGCTCACCACTTTTACAAGAGACCCAGTACTTC. The genes are TRBV18 and TRBJ2-5; D not certain. Germline loops: CDR1 KGHSH, CDR2 LQKENI. Trimming pared 1 base from V and 2 bases from J, leaving 5 bases between. CDR3 size: 13 residues.

This chain joins TRBV28 and TRBJ2-5; a weak D match, TRBD1 (6 bases). The CDR3 has 14 amino acids. V was clipped by 9 bases and J by 5 bases, with 19 bases between them. Per the germline V gene, CDR1 is MDHEN and CDR2 is SYDVKM. CDR3 sequence reads: CASSTGNWGETQYF. CDR3 in DNA: TGTGCCAGTTCAACAGGGAATTGGGGGGAGACCCAGTACTTC.